This entry lists 29 T cell receptor beta chains sequenced from one sample in a study of T cell responses to AZD1222 COVID-19 vaccine. Assay used: immunoSEQ multiplex PCR; TCRdb lists only in-frame clones, some missing. The data contain 170,000 or so clones, around nine tenths of them seen just once; the ten biggest clones take up about 1.4%. Source: peripheral blood, taken on day 0 of AZD1222 vaccination. The source is an adult in good health.

The chain joins TRBV6-5 to TRBJ1-3; a possible D gene is TRBD1 (5 bases). Germline assignment: CDR1 MNHEY and CDR2 SVGAGI. The germline V and J ends were trimmed by 7 bases and 6 bases, with 10 bases remaining between them. The CDR3 is 12 residues long. The CDR3 region has the DNA TGTGCCAGCACCTTAGGGGTAAACACCATATATTTT. Translation gives CASTLGVNTIYF.

The V and J genes are TRBV2 and TRBJ1-5; 12 nucleotides line up with TRBD1. V gave up 5 bases and J gave up 4 bases; unmatched junction bases: 3. This CDR3 is 15 amino acids long. Germline CDR1 and CDR2: SNHLY and FYNNEI. CDR3 in DNA: TGTGCCAGCAGTTGGGACAGGGGGCGGAATCAGCCCCAGCATTTT. Translation gives CASSWDRGRNQPQHF.

This chain connects TRBV6-4 to TRBJ2-6; D is unclear. Germline V gene sequence: CDR1 MRHNA, CDR2 SNTAGT. This CDR3 is built from 15 residues. Trimming pared 2 bases from V and 0 bases from J, leaving 5 bases between. The CDR3 sequence is CASSDGPSGANVLTF. The CDR3 nucleotides are TGTGCCAGCAGTGACGGACCCTCTGGGGCCAACGTCCTGACTTTC.

V is TRBV29-1 and J is TRBJ1-1, with 8 bases matching TRBD1. The germline CDR1 and CDR2 sequences are SQVTM and ANQGSEA. The CDR3 has 14 residues. J lost 1 base, V lost 6 bases, and 7 bases had no gene match. This chain's CDR3 is CSVPPGGRNTEAFF. As DNA, the CDR3 is TGCAGCGTCCCCCCAGGGGGCAGGAACACTGAAGCTTTCTTT.

V is TRBV7-2 and J is TRBJ2-7, with D possibly being TRBD1 or TRBD2 (5 bases each). The CDR3 totals 15 residues. The germline V gene encodes CDR1 SGHTA and CDR2 FQGNSA. V dropped 0 bases and J dropped 2 bases, with 11 bases sitting between them. The CDR3 DNA follows: TGTGCCAGCAGCTTAGCGAGGGACCCTGCCTACGAGCAGTACTTC. Encoded protein: CASSLARDPAYEQYF.

The gene calls are TRBV27 and TRBJ2-1, with D perhaps TRBD2 (5 bases). The CDR3 loop spans 13 amino acids. CDR1 and CDR2 from the germline V gene are MNHEY and SMNVEV (reference sequence). Between the trimmed V and J ends, which lost 5 bases and 9 bases, there was a span of 14 bases. CDR3 in DNA: TGTGCCAGCAGTCTTACACTAGTCGGTGAGCAGTTCTTC. Protein: CASSLTLVGEQFF.

The chain uses TRBV5-1 and TRBJ2-5; D uncertain. Deletions cut 1 base from V and 3 bases from J, with 4 bases between. CDR1 and CDR2 from the germline V gene are SGHRS and YFSETQ. This CDR3 region has 12 residues. CDR3 sequence reads: CASSLTEETQYF. The CDR3, as DNA: TGCGCCAGCAGCTTGACAGAAGAGACCCAGTACTTC.

The chain combines TRBV29-1 with TRBJ1-5; D may be TRBD1 (6 bases). V was clipped by 4 bases and J by 0 bases, with 10 bases between them. The CDR3 runs 14 residues. Germline V gene data show CDR1 as SQVTM and CDR2 as ANQGSEA. In nucleotides, the CDR3 is TGCAGCGTTGTTACAGGGTTTAGCAATCAGCCCCAGCATTTT. Amino acid sequence: CSVVTGFSNQPQHF.

The chain joins TRBV13 to TRBJ1-2, with 12 bases fitting TRBD1. CDR3 length: 18 residues. Trimming at V came to 5 bases and at J to 2 bases, leaving 12 bases not matched to a gene. The germline CDR1 and CDR2 sequences are PRHDT and FYEKMQ (reference sequence). CDR3 sequence (DNA): TGTGCCAGCAGCAGCCGGGACAGGGGGCCCTTGGGCAACTATGGCTACACCTTC. It encodes CASSSRDRGPLGNYGYTF. Full variable domain (missing parts from reference TRBV13 and TRBJ1-2): AAGVIQSPRHLIKEKRETATLKCYPIPRHDTVYWYQQGPGQDPQFLISFYEKMQSDKGSIPDRFSAQQFSDYHSELNMSSLELGDSALYFCASSSRDRGPLGNYGYTFGSGTRLTVV.

The gene calls are TRBV2 and TRBJ1-5; D perhaps matches TRBD1 (6 bases). V dropped 3 bases and J dropped 4 bases, with 13 bases sitting between them. Looked up from germline, CDR1 is SNHLY and CDR2 is FYNNEI. This CDR3 is 15 amino acids long. CDR3 in DNA: TGTGCCAGCAGTGAGGCTGGACAGCCAAATCAGCCCCAGCATTTT. Translating it yields CASSEAGQPNQPQHF. The whole variable domain, remainder taken from reference TRBV2 and TRBJ1-5, is EPEVTQTPSHQVTQMGQEVILRCVPISNHLYFYWYRQILGQKVEFLVSFYNNEISEKSEIFDDQFSVERPDGSNFTLKIRSTKLEDSAMYFCASSEAGQPNQPQHFGDGTRLSIL.

The table lists this clone with a count of one. This rearrangement joins TRBV14 to TRBJ2-3, with TRBD2 identical over 8 bases. Unmatched junction bases numbered 15, after V lost 2 bases and J lost 5 bases. Germline lookup yields CDR1 SGHDN and CDR2 FVKESK. The CDR3 sequence is 18 residues long. CDR3 sequence reads: CASSQFLLAETGGDTQYF. The CDR3 nucleotides read TGTGCCAGCAGCCAATTCTTACTAGCGGAAACGGGGGGAGATACGCAGTATTTT.

Notes on this clone: Distinct nucleotide sequences in the sample also encode this CDR3. The gene calls are TRBV2 and TRBJ1-1, with TRBD1 matching 8 bases. The CDR3 has 14 amino acids. CDR1 SNHLY and CDR2 FYNNEI come from the germline V gene. Germline trimming cut 4 bases from V and 0 bases from J; bases unmatched to any gene: 1. The CDR3 loop is CASSGQGMNTEAFF. The CDR3 DNA reads as TGTGCCAGCAGTGGACAGGGGATGAACACTGAAGCTTTCTTT.

The chain couples TRBV9 to TRBJ1-1, with 7 bases identical to TRBD1. Germline trimming cut 0 bases from V and 0 bases from J; bases unmatched to any gene: 11. Germline V lookup: CDR1 SGDLS, CDR2 YYNGEE. The CDR3 length is 18 residues. This CDR3 is CASSVGYASGTVNTEAFF. The CDR3 nucleotides read TGTGCCAGCAGCGTAGGGTACGCGAGTGGGACAGTGAACACTGAAGCTTTCTTT.

V and J are TRBV28 and TRBJ1-2, with D perhaps matching TRBD1 (6 bases). The CDR3 loop spans 18 amino acids. CDR1 is MDHEN, CDR2 SYDVKM, per germline. The V end lost 5 bases, the J end lost 4 bases, and 26 bases lay between the germline ends. CDR3 bases: TGTGCCAGCAGTCTCACCGGGGGGGGCCAGGGAAAAATCTATGGCTACACCTTC. This encodes CASSLTGGGQGKIYGYTF.

V usage is TRBV28 and J usage is TRBJ1-4, with D unclear. The CDR3 consists of 16 residues. Trimming left V 5 bases short and J 7 bases short, with 20 bases between. In germline, CDR1 is MDHEN, CDR2 SYDVKM. CDR3 in amino acids: CASSPRTGPGGEKLFF. The CDR3 DNA sequence: TGTGCCAGCAGTCCGCGGACGGGCCCGGGAGGTGAAAAACTGTTTTTT. The whole variable domain, filled in from reference TRBV28 and TRBJ1-4, reads DVKVTQSSRYLVKRTGEKVFLECVQDMDHENMFWYRQDPGLGLRLIYFSYDVKMKEKGDIPEGYSVSREKKERFSLILESASTNQTSMYLCASSPRTGPGGEKLFFGSGTQLSVL.

V usage is TRBV9 and J usage is TRBJ1-4, with unresolved D. CDR3 length equals 15 residues. Germline V lookup: CDR1 SGDLS, CDR2 YYNGEE. The germline V and J ends were trimmed by 0 bases and 3 bases, with 9 bases remaining between them. This CDR3 reads CASSVGLLANEKLFF. The CDR3 DNA follows: TGTGCCAGCAGCGTAGGACTTCTGGCTAATGAAAAACTGTTTTTT.

V gene TRBV7-2 combines with J gene TRBJ1-4; D unclear. The CDR3 runs 15 residues. The V end lost 3 bases, the J end lost 3 bases, and 11 bases lay between the germline ends. Per the germline V gene, CDR1 is SGHTA and CDR2 is FQGNSA. The CDR3 sequence is CASSFGGQSNEKLFF. DNA for the CDR3: TGTGCCAGCAGCTTCGGCGGGCAGTCTAATGAAAAACTGTTTTTT.

This chain connects TRBV5-1 to TRBJ1-6; 9 nucleotides match TRBD1. The ends lost 0 bases at V and 2 bases at J; junction bases unmatched: 6. This CDR3 spans 18 amino acids. Germline V gives CDR1 SGHRS, CDR2 YFSETQ. CDR3 loop: CASSLGQGDSTYNSPLHF. CDR3 coding DNA: TGCGCCAGCAGCTTGGGACAGGGGGATTCCACCTATAATTCACCCCTCCACTTT. The complete variable domain, with remaining parts taken from reference TRBV5-1 and TRBJ1-6, reads KAGVTQTPRYLIKTRGQQVTLSCSPISGHRSVSWYQQTPGQGLQFLFEYFSETQRNKGNFPGRFSGRQFSNSRSEMNVSTLELGDSALYLCASSLGQGDSTYNSPLHFGNGTRLTVT.

This clone was picked up a small number of times. The chain is built from TRBV2 and TRBJ1-1, with TRBD1 matching over 7 bases. The V gene end was trimmed by 4 bases and the J gene end by 5 bases; junction bases not matched to a gene: 16. The CDR3 runs to 17 residues. Looked up from germline, CDR1 is SNHLY and CDR2 is FYNNEI. The CDR3 reads CASSGGPKGAVGTEAFF. DNA for the CDR3: TGTGCCAGCAGTGGCGGCCCTAAGGGGGCGGTTGGGACTGAAGCTTTCTTT.

The chain uses TRBV6-1 and TRBJ1-2, with D perhaps TRBD1 (6 bases). The germline V gene has CDR1 MNHNS and CDR2 SASEGT. The CDR3 has 15 amino acids. Trimming took off 2 bases at V and 3 bases at J, with 13 bases between the two ends. CDR3 nucleotides: TGTGCCAGCAGTGAATCGGAGGGGGAGCACTATGGCTACACCTTC. Amino acid sequence: CASSESEGEHYGYTF.

The chain links TRBV6-5 to TRBJ1-6; no clear D gene. V was clipped by 4 bases and J by 0 bases, with 7 bases between them. In germline, CDR1 is MNHEY, CDR2 SVGAGI. The CDR3 consists of 15 residues. Here the CDR3 reads CASSSPSSYNSPLHF. In DNA form, the CDR3 reads TGTGCCAGCAGTTCCCCGAGCTCCTATAATTCACCCCTCCACTTT.

This rearrangement joins TRBV5-1 to TRBJ1-5; D is ambiguous. CDR3 length: 13 residues. Germline V gene data show CDR1 as SGHRS and CDR2 as YFSETQ. The V gene lost 7 bases and the J gene lost 2 bases, with 10 bases spanning the gap. The CDR3 is CASSVGGNQPQHF. The CDR3 coding sequence is TGCGCCAGCTCCGTCGGAGGCAATCAGCCCCAGCATTTT.

This clone occurred once. V and J are TRBV7-2 and TRBJ1-2; the D is unclear. V lost 0 bases, J lost 8 bases, and 13 bases lay in between. Germline values: CDR1 SGHTA, CDR2 FQGNSA. The CDR3 loop spans 14 amino acids. The chain's CDR3 is CASSLALEGLGYTF. CDR3 bases: TGTGCCAGCAGCTTAGCCCTGGAGGGATTAGGCTACACCTTC.

The CDR3 region is CASSVYPGGTEAFF. CDR3 coding DNA: TGTGCCAGCAGCGTATATCCCGGCGGAACTGAAGCTTTCTTT. The chain recombines TRBV9 with TRBJ1-1, with D unresolved. CDR1 is SGDLS and CDR2 is YYNGEE in the germline V gene. V was clipped by 1 base and J by 5 bases, with 12 bases between them. The CDR3 covers 14 residues. The variable domain in full, completed from reference TRBV9 and TRBJ1-1, reads DSGVTQTPKHLITATGQRVTLRCSPRSGDLSVYWYQQSLDQGLQFLIQYYNGEERAKGNILERFSAQQFPDLHSELNLSSLELGDSALYFCASSVYPGGTEAFFGQGTRLTVV.

The V and J genes are TRBV2 and TRBJ2-7, with 7 positions matching TRBD2. Germline CDR1 SNHLY, CDR2 FYNNEI. The CDR3 spans 14 residues. J was trimmed by 3 bases and V by 7 bases; bases with no gene match: 9. CDR3 nucleotides: TGTGCCAGCACCCGGGAGGAGGGGCGCTACGAGCAGTACTTC. It encodes CASTREEGRYEQYF.

The V and J genes are TRBV27 and TRBJ2-7; TRBD2 might be the D (5 bases). V lost 4 bases and J 2 bases, leaving 12 bases between the germline ends. Germline CDR1 MNHEY, CDR2 SMNVEV (reference sequence). This CDR3 contains 14 residues. The CDR3, as DNA: TGTGCCAGCAGTTCACGGGAAGGAGCCTACGAGCAGTACTTC. Residues: CASSSREGAYEQYF.

The J gene is TRBJ2-3, the V gene TRBV28, with D tentatively TRBD2 (7 bases). CDR1 is MDHEN and CDR2 is SYDVKM in the germline V gene. The CDR3 is 13 amino acids. V lost 1 base and J 14 bases, leaving 16 bases between the germline ends. CDR3 residues: CASSLLGRGPPYF. For the CDR3, the DNA is TGTGCCAGCAGTTTATTGGGGCGGGGGCCCCCGTATTTT.

The rearrangement joins TRBV4-3 to TRBJ1-1, with D hard to call. Between the trimmed V and J ends, which lost 0 bases and 1 base, there was a span of 9 bases. Germline-derived CDR1 and CDR2 are LGHNA and YSLEER. This CDR3 spans 15 amino acids. CDR3 sequence reads: CASSQEGWRNTEAFF. CDR3 DNA: TGCGCCAGCAGCCAAGAGGGTTGGAGGAACACTGAAGCTTTCTTT.

This chain uses TRBV20-1 with TRBJ2-1; a possible D gene is TRBD2 (6 bases). In germline, CDR1 is DFQATT, CDR2 SNEGSKA (reference sequence). This CDR3 comprises 14 residues. V was shortened by 3 bases and J by 5 bases, with 14 bases between the two germline ends. The CDR3 protein is CSASLSGRNNEQFF. CDR3 coding DNA: TGCAGTGCTAGTTTAAGCGGGCGCAACAATGAGCAGTTCTTC.